These 6 T cell receptor beta chains came from one sample sequenced in a study of T cells in Graves' hyperthyroidism and ophthalmopathy. Amplified regions were TCR beta CDR3 sequences from RNA transcripts. The HTBI primer set drove a first-round RT-PCR of the TCR CDR3. TCRdb redid the calling of the multiplex PCR reads with MiXCR, one entry per CDR3 protein. The data contain more than 550,000 distinct CDR3 sequences, about 18% of them singletons. Sequenced: blood. These receptors originate from a man in his fifties with Graves' hyperthyroidism.

Turning to this clonotype: Just one base apart from a much larger clone, this may be a read error. The chain recombines TRBV20-1 with TRBJ2-1; TRBD2 might be the D (6 bases). The CDR3 loop spans 14 amino acids. Between the trimmed V and J ends, which lost 3 bases and 9 bases, there was a span of 18 bases. Per the germline V gene, CDR1 is DFQATT and CDR2 is SNEGSKA (reference sequence). CDR3: CSASSWSSASEQFF. In DNA form, the CDR3 reads TGCAGTGCTAGTTCTTGGTCTAGCGCCAGTGAGCAGTTCTTC.

This clonotype was seen a single time. The chain recombines TRBV10-3 with TRBJ2-7; TRBD1 matches 7 bases. Germline V CDR1 and CDR2: ENHRY, SYGVKD. V lost 3 bases, J lost 2 bases, and 4 bases stayed unmatched. This CDR3 comprises 14 residues. DNA for the CDR3: TGTGCCATCAGTGACAGGACAGGCACCTACGAGCAGTACTTC. Amino acid sequence: CAISDRTGTYEQYF.

This clonotype was observed at least ten times. The genes are TRBV27 and TRBJ2-1; 14 positions match TRBD2. Trimming cost V 4 bases and J 10 bases; bases outside gene matches: 9. Germline CDR1 MNHEY, CDR2 SMNVEV (reference sequence). This CDR3 region has 16 residues. The CDR3 is CASSSLGLAGVGEQFF. The CDR3 DNA reads as TGTGCCAGCAGTTCCTTGGGACTAGCGGGAGTGGGAGAGCAGTTCTTC.

The gene calls are TRBV19 and TRBJ2-2, with 7 bases matching TRBD1. The CDR3 covers 16 residues. With V trimmed by 3 bases and J by 4 bases, 8 bases remained unmatched. CDR1 and CDR2 (germline): LNHDA, SQIVND (reference sequence). CDR3 protein: CASSIPTRQGTGELFF. Written as DNA, the CDR3 is TGTGCCAGTAGTATCCCTACCAGACAGGGCACCGGGGAGCTGTTTTTT.

This chain joins TRBV28 and TRBJ2-3; D not certain. Germline CDR1 and CDR2: MDHEN and SYDVKM. V was cut by 2 bases and J by 5 bases, with 8 bases left in between. This CDR3 contains 13 residues. The CDR3 DNA reads TGTGCCAGCAGTTTAGACGGCCTAGATACGCAGTATTTT. Residues: CASSLDGLDTQYF.

The table lists this clonotype with a few counts. The chain combines TRBV12-3 or TRBV12-4 with TRBJ2-1; unclear D gene. The CDR3 consists of 11 residues. The V and J ends lost 7 bases and 4 bases respectively, with 5 bases between them. The CDR3 sequence is CASTVYNEQFF. The CDR3 bases are TGTGCCAGCACCGTTTACAATGAGCAGTTCTTC.